Sequencing of this T cell receptor beta chain was carried out in a study of blood T cell repertoires in COVID-19. Study summary: Researchers got acute and convalescent COVID-19 samples from the United States, Italy and Spain. In each case, the material was cDNA or gDNA derived from T cells, B-cell-depleted T cells, or PBMCs.

CDR1 SGHTA and CDR2 FQGTGA come from the germline V gene. The CDR3 loop spans 16 amino acids. V lost 3 bases to trimming and J lost 4 bases; unmatched junction nucleotides: 6. The authors' processing: From reference gene primer amplification, estimates of nucleated cell counts were derived. Here immunoSEQ multiplex PCR was the method, and the copy in TCRdb shows in-frame clones only, minus some. D and trimming come from the DNA, and the V and J calls and clone size come from that table. The profile shows around 50,000 clones, around 87% of them singletons. Source material: peripheral blood. This TCR derives from a man aged 50-59 years with active COVID-19. The gene calls are TRBV7-3 and TRBJ2-6, with 7 bases fitting TRBD1. CDR3 in amino acids: CASSFFTGVGANVLTF. CDR3 nucleotide sequence: TGTGCCAGCAGCTTTTTTACAGGGGTCGGGGCCAACGTCCTGACTTTC.